The source of this T cell receptor beta chain is a study of cytomegalovirus exposure and HLA in healthy donors. Findings and limits, study-wide: HLA allele associations emerged for around 16,000 TCR beta sequences in a later analysis, at 0.05 false discovery rate.

PCR involved 60 Vbeta and 13 Jbeta primers. Data came from immunoSEQ multiplex PCR; TCRdb stores just in-frame clones and leaves some out. The table has approximately 120,000 clones, 80% to 85% seen once. The CDR3 runs 17 residues. Trimming stripped 4 bases from V and 0 bases from J, with 16 bases between. The germline V gene encodes CDR1 MGHRA and CDR2 YSYEKL. To note about this clone: The target antigen is unknown.

This receptor was obtained from a woman aged 25 to 45 in good health and CMV-seronegative. The chain carries TRBV4-1 and TRBJ1-5; tentative D call: TRBD1 (5 bases). Sample: PBMCs. DNA for the CDR3: TGCGCCAGCAGCCTCGGCTGGGCAGGGAATAGCAATCAGCCCCAGCATTTT. This codes for CASSLGWAGNSNQPQHF.